The following is a T cell receptor beta chain sequence with its context. Its antigen is unidentified. Researchers sorted naive CD8 T cells as cells that were CD8+CD4-CCR7+CD45RA+. In TCRdb, the PCR reads were re-called with MiXCR into one record per CDR3 protein. The repertoire has approximately 500,000 distinct CDR3 sequences, about 25% of them found once; the top ten carry roughly 0.77%. This entry is derived from a study of molecular identifiers for immune sequencing clone quantification. The overall study: Across replicate runs, RNA obtained from about 19,000 or 110,000 naive CD8 cells was divided into five, with four undergoing sequencing.

V lost 2 bases, J lost 0 bases, and 7 bases stayed unmatched. This CDR3 comprises 17 residues. The germline V gene has CDR1 LNHNV and CDR2 YYDKDF (reference sequence). Notes on the study in general: Molecules of identical TCR sharing a barcode could underestimate highly expanded clone sizes. Over 98% of CMV-specific effector molecules, but under 1% of naive ones, were in clones above 20 copies.

Sequences were obtained from naive CD8+ T cells from blood, with Jurkat cell RNA spiked in. Regarding subset: FACS-sorted CD8+CD4-CCR7+CD45RA+ naive T cells. The chain carries TRBV15 and TRBJ2-3; 8 nucleotides align to TRBD1. This receptor was taken from a human donor in good health. Some libraries in this study had Jurkat cell RNA spiked in. The CDR3 coding sequence is TGTGCCACCAGCAGACGACAGGGGTACGAGAGCACAGATACGCAGTATTTT. This translates into CATSRRQGYESTDTQYF.